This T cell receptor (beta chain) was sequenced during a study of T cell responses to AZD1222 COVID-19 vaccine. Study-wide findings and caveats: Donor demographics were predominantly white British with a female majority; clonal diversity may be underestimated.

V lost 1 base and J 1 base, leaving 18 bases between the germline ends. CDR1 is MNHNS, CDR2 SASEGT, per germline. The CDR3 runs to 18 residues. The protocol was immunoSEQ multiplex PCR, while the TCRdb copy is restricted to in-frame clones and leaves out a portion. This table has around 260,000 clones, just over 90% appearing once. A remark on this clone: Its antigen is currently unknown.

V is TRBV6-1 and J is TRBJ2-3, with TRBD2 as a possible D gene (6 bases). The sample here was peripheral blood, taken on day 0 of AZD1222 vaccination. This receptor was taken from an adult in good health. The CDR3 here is CASSEVRLVSMRTDTQYF. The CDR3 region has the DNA TGTGCCAGCAGTGAAGTGAGACTAGTGTCTATGCGCACAGATACGCAGTATTTT.